Listed here are 5 T cell receptor beta chains from one sample, sequenced in a study of memory CD4+ T cells and cytomegalovirus serostatus. Clones were sequenced by immunoSEQ multiplex PCR, and TCRdb holds only the in-frame ones, with some missing. The profile covers about 59,000 clones, with around 80% appearing a single time and approximately 1% taken by the ten largest. Single viable CD3+CD4+CD8-CD45RO+ cells were sorted as the memory CD4+ T cells. The sequencing input was memory CD4+ T cells from blood. These receptors all stem from an adult in good health and CMV-seronegative.

The chain uses TRBV27 and TRBJ2-5, with D tentatively TRBD2 (6 bases). The CDR3 is made up of 13 amino acids. The germline V and J ends were trimmed by 6 bases and 13 bases, with 21 bases remaining between them. Germline assignment: CDR1 MNHEY and CDR2 SMNVEV (reference sequence). DNA of the CDR3: TGTGCCAGCAGCACCGGAGGGGCGCGACGTCCGTACTTC. As protein: CASSTGGARRPYF.

This clone was counted a few times. The DNA of the CDR3 is TGCAGCGCCCGGAGACCTCGGGGGTCGACTGAGCAGTTCTTC. Translating gives CSARRPRGSTEQFF. This chain joins TRBV29-1 and TRBJ2-1, with D tentatively TRBD2 (6 bases). This CDR3 has 14 amino acids. Germline-derived CDR1 and CDR2 are SQVTM and ANQGSEA. Trimming cost V 7 bases and J 9 bases, with 22 bases left between them.

This chain uses TRBV14 with TRBJ1-2; D remains ambiguous. CDR3 length: 15 amino acids. Trimming removed 1 base at V and 4 bases at J, with 13 bases between. Looked up from germline, CDR1 is SGHDN and CDR2 is FVKESK. CDR3 DNA: TGTGCCAGCAGCCAAGTTATTGGTCAGAGCTATGGCTACACCTTC. It specifies CASSQVIGQSYGYTF.

This clone was found once. The V call is TRBV6-5, the J call TRBJ2-7; the D gene is possibly TRBD1 (6 bases). CDR1 is MNHEY and CDR2 is SVGAGI in the germline V gene. Between the trimmed V and J ends, which lost 2 bases and 0 bases, there was a span of 8 bases. The CDR3 has 14 amino acids. CDR3 in DNA: TGTGCCAGCAGTTACAGGGACACCTCCTACGAGCAGTACTTC. It translates to CASSYRDTSYEQYF.

The chain carries TRBV14 and TRBJ2-7, with D perhaps matching TRBD1 or TRBD2 (5 bases each). Germline CDR1 and CDR2: SGHDN and FVKESK. The CDR3 spans 13 residues. Between the trimmed V and J ends, which lost 1 base and 5 bases, there was a span of 9 bases. CDR3 DNA: TGTGCCAGCAGCCAAGTTCGGGGCCACGAGCAGTACTTC. Amino acids: CASSQVRGHEQYF.